The sequence of this T cell receptor beta chain was determined in a study of blood T cell repertoires in COVID-19. Study-wide context: Nucleic acid was either cDNA or gDNA, and it came from T cells, B-cell-depleted T cells, or PBMCs.

Germline V gives CDR1 SQVTM, CDR2 ANQGSEA. There are 14 residues in the CDR3. V lost 7 bases and J lost 4, with 16 bases in between. As processed by the authors: Amplification from reference gene primers served as the basis for estimated nucleated cell counts. Sequencing used immunoSEQ multiplex PCR; TCRdb keeps in-frame clones, though not all of them. The DNA gave D and trimming, while V, J and clone size come from that table. Here the sample spans 250,000 to 350,000 clones, around 89% being singletons. The clonotype comes from a man aged 18 to 29 who had recovered from COVID-19. This chain joins TRBV29-1 and TRBJ1-4; possible D gene TRBD1, 6 bases. The sequenced sample consisted of peripheral blood. CDR3 residues: CSALGWTDNEKLFF. The CDR3 nucleotides are TGCAGCGCCCTCGGGTGGACAGATAATGAAAAACTGTTTTTT. The full variable domain, with the rest looked up from reference TRBV29-1 and TRBJ1-4, is SAVISQKPSRDICQRGTSLTIQCQVDSQVTMMFWYRQQPGQSLTLIATANQGSEATYESGFVIDKFPISRPNLTFSTLTVSNMSPEDSSIYLCSALGWTDNEKLFFGSGTQLSVL.